This T cell receptor beta chain was captured by sequencing in a study of post-analysis software for immune sequencing data. In the study overall: The courses of disease that were included comprised relapsing-remitting, secondary progressive and progressive-relapsing multiple sclerosis. Findings and caveats of the study: By F measure, samples from a shared preparation batch strongly co-clustered. TRBV segments more frequent in patients than in controls numbered roughly 5 and included TRBV5-6, TRBV5-1 and TRBV20-1. Significantly lower normalized Chao1 diversity was found in patients with multiple sclerosis relative to controls.

As regards this clonotype: Its target is unknown.

The TCR beta cDNA libraries carried unique molecular identifiers. Between roughly 1 and 10 million T cells gave rise to a few hundred thousand cDNA molecules. TCRdb re-analysed the PCR reads in MiXCR, keeping a single row per CDR3 protein. The sample has hundreds of thousands of distinct CDR3 sequences, 44% seen once. Unmatched junction bases numbered 5, after V lost 4 bases and J lost 8 bases. This CDR3 is built from 15 residues. The chain combines TRBV12-3 or TRBV12-4 with TRBJ2-1; 13 nucleotides line up with TRBD2. Sequenced material: blood. The receptor was derived from a girl aged 5-17 years with multiple sclerosis. DNA for the CDR3: TGTGCCAGCAGTTCATCAGGACTAGCGGGAGATGAGCAGTTCTTC. This gives the protein CASSSSGLAGDEQFF.